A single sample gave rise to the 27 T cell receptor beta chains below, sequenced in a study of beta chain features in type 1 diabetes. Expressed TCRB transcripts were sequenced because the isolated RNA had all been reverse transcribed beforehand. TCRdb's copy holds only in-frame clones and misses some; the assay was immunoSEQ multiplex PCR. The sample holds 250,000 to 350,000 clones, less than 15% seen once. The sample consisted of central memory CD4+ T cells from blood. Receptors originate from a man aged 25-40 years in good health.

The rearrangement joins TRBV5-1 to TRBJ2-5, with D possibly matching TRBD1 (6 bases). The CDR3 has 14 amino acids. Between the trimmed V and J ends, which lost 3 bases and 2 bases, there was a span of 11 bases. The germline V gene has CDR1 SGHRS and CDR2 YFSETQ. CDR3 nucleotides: TGCGCCAGCAGCTCTGACAGGTGGCAAGAGACCCAGTACTTC. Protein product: CASSSDRWQETQYF.

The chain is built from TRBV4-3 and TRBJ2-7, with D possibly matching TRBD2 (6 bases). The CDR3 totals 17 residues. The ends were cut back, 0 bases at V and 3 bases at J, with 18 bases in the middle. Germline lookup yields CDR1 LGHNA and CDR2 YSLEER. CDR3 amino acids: CASSQDGPLAGIYEQYF. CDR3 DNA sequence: TGCGCCAGCAGCCAAGACGGCCCTTTGGCGGGGATCTACGAGCAGTACTTC.

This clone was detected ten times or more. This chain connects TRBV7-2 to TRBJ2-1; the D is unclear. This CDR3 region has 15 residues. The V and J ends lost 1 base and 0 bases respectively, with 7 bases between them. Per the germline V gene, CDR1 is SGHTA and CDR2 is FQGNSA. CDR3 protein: CASSLDVGSYNEQFF. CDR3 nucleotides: TGTGCCAGCAGCTTAGATGTAGGCTCCTACAATGAGCAGTTCTTC.

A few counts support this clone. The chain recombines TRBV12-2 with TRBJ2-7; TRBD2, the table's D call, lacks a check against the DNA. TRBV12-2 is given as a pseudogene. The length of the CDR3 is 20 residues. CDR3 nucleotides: TGTGCAAGTCGCTTAGCTGGGCGGGGGCCCGTATACCCGGAGATATACGAGCAGTACTTC. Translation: CASRLAGRGPVYPEIYEQYF.

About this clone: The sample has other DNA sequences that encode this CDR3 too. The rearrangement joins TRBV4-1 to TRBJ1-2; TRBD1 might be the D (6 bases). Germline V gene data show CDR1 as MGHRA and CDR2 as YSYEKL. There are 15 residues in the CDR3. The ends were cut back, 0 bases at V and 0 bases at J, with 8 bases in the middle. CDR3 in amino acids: CASSQEGTTNYGYTF. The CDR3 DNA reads TGCGCCAGCAGCCAAGAGGGGACAACTAACTATGGCTACACCTTC.

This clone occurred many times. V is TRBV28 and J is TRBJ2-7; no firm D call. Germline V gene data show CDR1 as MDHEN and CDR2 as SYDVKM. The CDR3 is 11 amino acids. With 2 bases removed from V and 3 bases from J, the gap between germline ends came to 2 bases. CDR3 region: CASSLGYEQYV. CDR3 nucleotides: TGTGCCAGCAGTTTAGGCTACGAGCAGTACGTC.

This chain's CDR3 is CASSLPGPNYTF. DNA of the CDR3: TGTGCCAGCAGCCTCCCCGGACCGAACTACACCTTC. The chain uses TRBV7-7 and TRBJ1-2, with D hard to call. Looked up from germline, CDR1 is SSHAT and CDR2 is FNYEAQ (reference sequence). V lost 5 bases to trimming and J lost 10 bases, with 14 bases between them. The CDR3 is made up of 12 amino acids.

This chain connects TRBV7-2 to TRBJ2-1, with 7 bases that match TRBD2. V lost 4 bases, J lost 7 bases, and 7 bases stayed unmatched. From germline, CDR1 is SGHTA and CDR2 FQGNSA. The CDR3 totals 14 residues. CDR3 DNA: TGTGCCAGCAGCTCTGGACTAGAAGGAAATGAGCAGTTCTTC. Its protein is CASSSGLEGNEQFF. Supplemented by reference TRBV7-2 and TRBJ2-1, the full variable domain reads GAGVSQSPSNKVTEKGKDVELRCDPISGHTALYWYRQSLGQGLEFLIYFQGNSAPDKSGLPSDRFSAERTGGSVSTLTIQRTQQEDSAVYLCASSSGLEGNEQFFGPGTRLTVL.

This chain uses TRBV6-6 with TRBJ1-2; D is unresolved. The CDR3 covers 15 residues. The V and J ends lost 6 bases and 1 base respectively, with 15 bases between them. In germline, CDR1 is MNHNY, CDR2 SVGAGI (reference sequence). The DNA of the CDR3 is TGTGCCAGCAGATCGGACGCCGGATTTAACTATGGCTACACCTTC. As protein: CASRSDAGFNYGYTF.

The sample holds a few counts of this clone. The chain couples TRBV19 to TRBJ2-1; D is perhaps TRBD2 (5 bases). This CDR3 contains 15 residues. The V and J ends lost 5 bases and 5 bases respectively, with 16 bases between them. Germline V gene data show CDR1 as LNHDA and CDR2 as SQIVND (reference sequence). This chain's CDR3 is CASSPVGNSNNEQFF. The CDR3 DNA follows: TGTGCCAGTAGTCCTGTCGGGAATAGTAACAATGAGCAGTTCTTC.

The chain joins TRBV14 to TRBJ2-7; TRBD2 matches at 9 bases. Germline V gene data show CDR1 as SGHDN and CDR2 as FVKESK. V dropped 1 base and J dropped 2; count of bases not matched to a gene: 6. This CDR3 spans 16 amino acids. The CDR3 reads CASSQGPERGAYEQYF. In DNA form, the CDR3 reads TGTGCCAGCAGCCAAGGGCCGGAGCGGGGGGCCTACGAGCAGTACTTC. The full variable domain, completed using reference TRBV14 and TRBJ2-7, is EAGVTQFPSHSVIEKGQTVTLRCDPISGHDNLYWYRRVMGKEIKFLLHFVKESKQDESGMPNNRFLAERTGGTYSTLKVQPAELEDSGVYFCASSQGPERGAYEQYFGPGTRLTVT.

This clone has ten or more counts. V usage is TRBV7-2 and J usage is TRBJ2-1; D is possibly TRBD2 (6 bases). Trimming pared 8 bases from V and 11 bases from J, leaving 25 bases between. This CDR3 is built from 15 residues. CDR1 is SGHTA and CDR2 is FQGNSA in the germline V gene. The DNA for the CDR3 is TGTGCCAGCCATCCCCCCGGGAGCGTGGGTGCGAAGCAGTTCTTC. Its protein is CASHPPGSVGAKQFF. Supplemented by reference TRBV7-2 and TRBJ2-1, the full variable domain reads GAGVSQSPSNKVTEKGKDVELRCDPISGHTALYWYRQSLGQGLEFLIYFQGNSAPDKSGLPSDRFSAERTGGSVSTLTIQRTQQEDSAVYLCASHPPGSVGAKQFFGPGTRLTVL.

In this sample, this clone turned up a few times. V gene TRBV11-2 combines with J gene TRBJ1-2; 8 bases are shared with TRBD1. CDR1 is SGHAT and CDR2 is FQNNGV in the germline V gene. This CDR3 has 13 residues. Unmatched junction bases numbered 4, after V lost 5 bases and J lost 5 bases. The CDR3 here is CASSQDRGYGYTF. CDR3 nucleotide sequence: TGTGCCAGCAGCCAAGACAGGGGATATGGCTACACCTTC.

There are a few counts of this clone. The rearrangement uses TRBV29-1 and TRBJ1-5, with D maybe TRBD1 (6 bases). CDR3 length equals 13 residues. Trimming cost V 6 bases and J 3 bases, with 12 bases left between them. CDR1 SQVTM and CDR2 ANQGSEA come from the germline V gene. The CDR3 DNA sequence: TGCAGCGTACAGGACAGCTACAATCAGCCCCAGCATTTT. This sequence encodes CSVQDSYNQPQHF.

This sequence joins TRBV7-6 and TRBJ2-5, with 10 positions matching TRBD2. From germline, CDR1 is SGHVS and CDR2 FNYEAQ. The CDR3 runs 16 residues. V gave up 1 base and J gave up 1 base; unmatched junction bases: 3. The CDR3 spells CASSLGLAGVQETQYF. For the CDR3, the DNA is TGTGCCAGCAGCTTAGGCCTAGCGGGAGTCCAAGAGACCCAGTACTTC.

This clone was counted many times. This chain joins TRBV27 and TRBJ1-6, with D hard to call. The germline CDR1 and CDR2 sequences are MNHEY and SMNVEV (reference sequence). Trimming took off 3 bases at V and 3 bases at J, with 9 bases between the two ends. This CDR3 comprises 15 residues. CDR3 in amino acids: CASSLEAGYNSPLHF. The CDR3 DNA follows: TGTGCCAGCAGTTTGGAGGCAGGCTATAATTCACCCCTCCACTTT.

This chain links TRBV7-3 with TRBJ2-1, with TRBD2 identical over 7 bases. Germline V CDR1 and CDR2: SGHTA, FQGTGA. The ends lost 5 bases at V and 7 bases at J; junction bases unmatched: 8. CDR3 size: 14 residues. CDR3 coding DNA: TGTGCCAGCAGCCCCGGGGGGACTTTTAATGAGCAGTTCTTC. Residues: CASSPGGTFNEQFF.

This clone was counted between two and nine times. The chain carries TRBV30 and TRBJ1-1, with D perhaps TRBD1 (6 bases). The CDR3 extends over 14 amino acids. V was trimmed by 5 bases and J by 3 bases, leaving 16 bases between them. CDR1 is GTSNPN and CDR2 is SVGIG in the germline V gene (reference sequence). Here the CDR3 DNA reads TGTGCCTGGGGAAAGGGGGGTTGGGACACTGAAGCTTTCTTT. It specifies CAWGKGGWDTEAFF.

CDR3 in DNA: TGTGCCAGCAGTGGCCTGGAGTGGGCTTTCTTT. Translated, it gives CASSGLEWAFF. V is TRBV6-5 and J is TRBJ1-1; D call uncertain. Per the germline V gene, CDR1 is MNHEY and CDR2 is SVGAGI. This CDR3 comprises 11 residues. Trimming removed 5 bases at V and 11 bases at J, with 12 bases between.

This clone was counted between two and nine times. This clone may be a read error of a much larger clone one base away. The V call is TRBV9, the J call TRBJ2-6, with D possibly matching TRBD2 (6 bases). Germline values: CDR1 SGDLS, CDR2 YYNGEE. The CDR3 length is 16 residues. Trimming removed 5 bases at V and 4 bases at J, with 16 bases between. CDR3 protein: CASSERAGSGANVLTF. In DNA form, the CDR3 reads TGTGCCAGCAGTGAACGGGCGGGGTCGGGGGCCAACGTCCTGACTTTC.

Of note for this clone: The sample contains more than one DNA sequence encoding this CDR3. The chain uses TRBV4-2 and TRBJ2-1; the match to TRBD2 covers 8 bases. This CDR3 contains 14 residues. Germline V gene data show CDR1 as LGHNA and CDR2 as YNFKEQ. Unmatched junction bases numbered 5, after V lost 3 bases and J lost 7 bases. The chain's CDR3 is CASSQFSGKNEQFF. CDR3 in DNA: TGTGCCAGCAGCCAGTTTAGCGGGAAGAATGAGCAGTTCTTC.

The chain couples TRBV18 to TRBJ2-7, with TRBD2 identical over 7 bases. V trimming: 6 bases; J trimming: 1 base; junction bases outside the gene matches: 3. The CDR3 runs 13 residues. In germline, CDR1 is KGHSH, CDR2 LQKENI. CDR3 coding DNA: TGTGCCAGCTCTCCTAGCGGTTCCTACGAGCAGTACTTC. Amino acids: CASSPSGSYEQYF.

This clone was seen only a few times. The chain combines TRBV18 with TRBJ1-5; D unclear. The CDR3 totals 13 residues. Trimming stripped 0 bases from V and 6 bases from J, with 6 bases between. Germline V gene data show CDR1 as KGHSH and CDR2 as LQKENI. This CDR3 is CASSPPGGQPQHF. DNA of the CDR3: TGTGCCAGCTCACCACCGGGTGGTCAGCCCCAGCATTTT.

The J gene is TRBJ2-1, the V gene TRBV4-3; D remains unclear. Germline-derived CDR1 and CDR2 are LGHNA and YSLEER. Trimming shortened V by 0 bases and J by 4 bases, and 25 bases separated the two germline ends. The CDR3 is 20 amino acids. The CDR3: CASSQDPQVDRITRYNEQFF. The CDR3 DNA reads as TGCGCCAGCAGCCAAGATCCCCAAGTAGATCGGATCACCCGTTACAATGAGCAGTTCTTC.

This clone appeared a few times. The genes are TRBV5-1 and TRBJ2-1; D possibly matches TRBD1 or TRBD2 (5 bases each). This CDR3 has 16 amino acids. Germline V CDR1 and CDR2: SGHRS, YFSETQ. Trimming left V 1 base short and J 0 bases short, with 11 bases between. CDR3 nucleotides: TGCGCCAGCAGCTTGTTGAGGGACCGCTCCTACAATGAGCAGTTCTTC. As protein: CASSLLRDRSYNEQFF.

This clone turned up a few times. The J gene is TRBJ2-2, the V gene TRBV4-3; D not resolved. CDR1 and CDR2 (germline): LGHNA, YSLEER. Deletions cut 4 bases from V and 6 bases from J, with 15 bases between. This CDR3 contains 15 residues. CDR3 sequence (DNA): TGCGCCAGCAGCCTCCTCTTGGTTGGGGCCGGGGAGCTGTTTTTT. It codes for CASSLLLVGAGELFF.

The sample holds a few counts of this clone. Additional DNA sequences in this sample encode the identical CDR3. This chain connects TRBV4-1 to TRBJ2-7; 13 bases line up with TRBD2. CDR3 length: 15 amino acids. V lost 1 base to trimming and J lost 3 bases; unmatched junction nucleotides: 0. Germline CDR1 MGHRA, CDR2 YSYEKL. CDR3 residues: CASSQGTSGGYEQYF. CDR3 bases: TGCGCCAGCAGCCAAGGGACTAGCGGGGGCTACGAGCAGTACTTC.